Below are 20 T cell receptor beta chains sequenced from a single sample in a study of neoadjuvant anti-PD-1 for oral cavity cancer. The time point: after neoadjuvant nivolumab, at surgical resection. TCRdb's table, derived via immunoSEQ multiplex PCR, lists solely in-frame clones and lacks some. In the table there are roughly 32,000 clones, about 80% of which are singletons. The starting material was PBMCs, obtained after nivolumab (anti-PD-1) treatment. All receptors derive from a person between 35 and 79 years old with oral cavity squamous cell carcinoma.

This clone was seen a handful of times. The chain joins TRBV4-3 to TRBJ2-1; 11 bases agree with TRBD1. The CDR3 has 16 residues. The V gene end was trimmed by 0 bases and the J gene end by 6 bases; junction bases not matched to a gene: 4. Germline V gene data show CDR1 as LGHNA and CDR2 as YSLEER. CDR3 region: CASSQDSGTGGNEQFF. The CDR3 nucleotides are TGCGCCAGCAGCCAAGATTCCGGGACAGGGGGCAATGAGCAGTTCTTC.

The chain combines TRBV9 with TRBJ2-2, with D uncertain. Germline lookup yields CDR1 SGDLS and CDR2 YYNGEE. V was clipped by 0 bases and J by 0 bases, with 6 bases between them. This CDR3 spans 15 amino acids. CDR3 sequence reads: CASSVGVANTGELFF. Here the CDR3 DNA reads TGTGCCAGCAGCGTAGGGGTCGCGAACACCGGGGAGCTGTTTTTT.

The J gene is TRBJ1-5, the V gene TRBV6-5, with TRBD1 matching over 7 bases. The trim removed 6 bases at V and 5 bases at J, leaving 7 bases unmatched. Germline CDR1 reads MNHEY; CDR2 reads SVGAGI. There are 14 residues in the CDR3. The CDR3 loop is CASSPRGGHQPQHF. In DNA, the CDR3 is TGTGCCAGCAGCCCCAGAGGGGGCCATCAGCCCCAGCATTTT.

The rearrangement uses TRBV5-1 and TRBJ1-1, with D perhaps matching TRBD1 (5 bases). This CDR3 contains 14 residues. V lost 0 bases and J lost 10, with 16 bases in between. CDR1 is SGHRS and CDR2 is YFSETQ in the germline V gene. The CDR3 DNA sequence: TGCGCCAGCAGCTTGGGCACGCGGGGGTTTGGAGCTTTCTTT. Translating it yields CASSLGTRGFGAFF.

CDR3 in DNA: TGTGCCACCTCGGTGGGGGGCTCTGAAGCTTTCTTT. It translates to CATSVGGSEAFF. This rearrangement joins TRBV10-3 to TRBJ1-1, with a tentative D call TRBD1 (6 bases). The CDR3 loop spans 12 amino acids. Trimming removed 10 bases from V and 6 bases from J, with 15 bases in between. CDR1 and CDR2 (germline): ENHRY, SYGVKD.

CDR3 sequence: CASSTGLQETQYF. The CDR3 nucleotides read TGTGCCAGCAGTACGGGATTGCAAGAGACCCAGTACTTC. The V call is TRBV6-5, the J call TRBJ2-5; tentatively, D is TRBD2 (5 bases). The CDR3 covers 13 residues. Per the germline V gene, CDR1 is MNHEY and CDR2 is SVGAGI. V gave up 5 bases and J gave up 2 bases, with 9 bases separating them.

This clone was counted between two and nine times. V is TRBV7-8 and J is TRBJ2-1; possible D gene TRBD1, 6 bases. CDR3 length equals 14 residues. CDR1 is SGHVS and CDR2 is FQNEAQ in the germline V gene. The germline V and J ends were trimmed by 5 bases and 5 bases, with 13 bases remaining between them. CDR3 loop: CASSLEDSDNEQFF. CDR3 in DNA: TGTGCCAGCAGCCTGGAGGACAGTGACAATGAGCAGTTCTTC.

The chain uses TRBV7-9 and TRBJ1-1; D gene ambiguous. Germline CDR1 and CDR2: SEHNR and FQNEAQ (reference sequence). This CDR3 is built from 15 residues. Trimming removed 5 bases at V and 0 bases at J, with 13 bases between. This chain's CDR3 is CASSVGRALNTEAFF. In nucleotides, the CDR3 is TGTGCCAGCAGCGTAGGCCGGGCTTTGAACACTGAAGCTTTCTTT.

This clone came up once. The chain is built from TRBV28 and TRBJ2-7; 7 bases line up with TRBD2. The CDR3 runs 14 residues. V lost 2 bases to trimming and J lost 2 bases; unmatched junction nucleotides: 3. Germline lookup yields CDR1 MDHEN and CDR2 SYDVKM. This CDR3 reads CASSLAGEPYEQYF. In DNA form, the CDR3 reads TGTGCCAGCAGTTTAGCGGGGGAACCCTACGAGCAGTACTTC.

The V call is TRBV19, the J call TRBJ2-2, with 7 nucleotides matching TRBD1. The junction had 4 bases not matched to a gene; V was cut back by 2 bases and J by 7 bases. Germline lookup yields CDR1 LNHDA and CDR2 SQIVND (reference sequence). CDR3 length: 14 amino acids. The CDR3 nucleotides read TGTGCCAGTAGTATAACGGGACAGAGCGGGGAGCTGTTTTTT. Translated, it gives CASSITGQSGELFF.

The chain combines TRBV11-2 with TRBJ2-5, with D perhaps TRBD1 or TRBD2 (5 bases each). The CDR3 extends over 13 amino acids. Per germline, CDR1 SGHAT and CDR2 FQNNGV. Trimming took off 5 bases at V and 2 bases at J, with 9 bases between the two ends. CDR3 DNA: TGTGCCAGCAGCCTGGGACGGCAAGAGACCCAGTACTTC. Translation: CASSLGRQETQYF.

The V call is TRBV10-3, the J call TRBJ2-3; 16 bases match TRBD2. V shed 3 bases and J 6 bases; nucleotides not matched to a gene: 9. This CDR3 contains 18 residues. In germline, CDR1 is ENHRY, CDR2 SYGVKD. CDR3 coding DNA: TGTGCCATCAGTGACCCCGGGACTAGCGGGGGGGCCGGTGATACGCAGTATTTT. This codes for CAISDPGTSGGAGDTQYF.

This chain uses TRBV2 with TRBJ1-1; TRBD1 agrees at 7 bases. J gave up 3 bases and V 2 bases, and 6 bases lay outside the gene matches. This CDR3 is built from 15 residues. Germline V gives CDR1 SNHLY, CDR2 FYNNEI. CDR3 nucleotide sequence: TGTGCCAGCAGTGAATACGCAGGGGGTGACACTGAAGCTTTCTTT. Amino acid sequence: CASSEYAGGDTEAFF. The full variable domain, its missing parts supplied by reference TRBV2 and TRBJ1-1, is EPEVTQTPSHQVTQMGQEVILRCVPISNHLYFYWYRQILGQKVEFLVSFYNNEISEKSEIFDDQFSVERPDGSNFTLKIRSTKLEDSAMYFCASSEYAGGDTEAFFGQGTRLTVV.

The CDR3 region has the DNA TGTGCCAGCGCAGGGGGCACTGGGGAGCAGTACTTC. Amino acids: CASAGGTGEQYF. The chain uses TRBV21-1 and TRBJ2-7; the D call in the table, TRBD1, was not verified against the DNA. TRBV21-1 is designated a pseudogene. The CDR3 is made up of 12 amino acids.

This chain connects TRBV4-3 to TRBJ1-4, with a weak D call TRBD1 (6 bases). V was cut by 0 bases and J by 5 bases, with 19 bases left in between. Germline assignment: CDR1 LGHNA and CDR2 YSLEER. The CDR3 runs 18 residues. Here the CDR3 reads CASSQDGGGRVWNEKLFF. The CDR3 DNA is TGCGCCAGCAGCCAAGATGGGGGCGGCAGGGTTTGGAATGAAAAACTGTTTTTT.

The chain uses TRBV7-9 and TRBJ1-2; unclear D gene. The V gene's germline CDR1 is SEHNR and CDR2 FQNEAQ (reference sequence). V shed 1 base and J shed 4 bases, with 10 bases lying between them. This CDR3 spans 14 amino acids. The CDR3 is CASSLDRPIYGYTF. CDR3 bases: TGTGCCAGCAGCTTAGATCGCCCTATCTATGGCTACACCTTC. The full variable domain, completed using reference TRBV7-9 and TRBJ1-2, is DTGVSQNPRHKITKRGQNVTFRCDPISEHNRLYWYRQTLGQGPEFLTYFQNEAQLEKSRLLSDRFSAERPKGSFSTLEIQRTEQGDSAMYLCASSLDRPIYGYTFGSGTRLTVV.

The chain links TRBV27 to TRBJ2-7; 10 bases fit TRBD2. Germline V CDR1 and CDR2: MNHEY, SMNVEV (reference sequence). The CDR3 sequence is 15 residues long. The trim removed 6 bases at V and 5 bases at J, leaving 10 bases unmatched. The CDR3 nucleotides read TGTGCCAGCAGCGTTAGCGGGGGGAGGATCCACGAGCAGTACTTC. It encodes CASSVSGGRIHEQYF.

The rearrangement uses TRBV14 and TRBJ2-7; 9 bases align to TRBD1. This CDR3 is built from 13 residues. The germline CDR1 and CDR2 sequences are SGHDN and FVKESK. V shed 4 bases, J shed 6 bases, and the junction held 4 bases outside the gene matches. The CDR3 reads CASSPRQGGEQYF. The CDR3 DNA is TGTGCCAGCAGCCCGCGACAGGGGGGCGAGCAGTACTTC.

Written as DNA, the CDR3 is TGTGCCAGCAGTTACCCCGGGGCCACGGATGAGCAGTTCTTC. It yields the protein CASSYPGATDEQFF. V is TRBV6-5 and J is TRBJ2-1, with D tentatively TRBD1 or TRBD2 (5 bases each). This CDR3 has 14 residues. The germline CDR1 and CDR2 sequences are MNHEY and SVGAGI. V was pared by 2 bases and J by 8 bases, with 13 bases between.

This clone was counted a single time. This sequence joins TRBV29-1 and TRBJ1-1, with TRBD1 matching 9 bases. Germline V lookup: CDR1 SQVTM, CDR2 ANQGSEA. V was pared by 0 bases and J by 2 bases, with 1 base of the junction left unmatched. The CDR3 runs to 14 residues. CDR3 in DNA: TGCAGCGTTGAAGAAACAGGGGGCAACACTGAAGCTTTCTTT. Translating gives CSVEETGGNTEAFF.